The source of this TCR beta chain is a study of graft-versus-host responses after intestinal transplantation (dated by TCRdb to the early 2020s). Notes on the research overall: The transplants that recipients received were multivisceral, liver-intestinal, or isolated intestinal. The cohort enrolled about two dozen intestinal transplant recipients, one of whom was a retransplant, and a few patients without pretransplant specimens were excluded. A peak of at least 4% donor T cells among recipient peripheral blood mononuclear cells was the definition used for donor T cell macrochimerism. Anti-thymocyte globulin induction was given to all recipients, followed by maintenance tacrolimus and steroids for approximately three years. Graft-versus-host and host-versus-graft alloreactive T cell clones were tracked in the graft, circulation and bone marrow after intestinal transplantation using bulk TCR-beta CDR3 sequencing. Instead of going to the commercial service, samples from a few later patients were sequenced in-house on an Illumina MiSeq and processed with MiXCR. Alloreactive clones were identified by sequencing pre-transplant mixed lymphocyte reaction products and comparing these products with unstimulated pre-transplant donor and recipient T cells.

Taken from the germline V gene, the CDR1 and CDR2 loops are SGDLS and YYNGEE. The CDR3 sequence holds 16 residues, the cysteine and phenylalanine included. The read is trimmed to its CDR3 DNA, 48 bases read in frame from base 1. V lost 0 bases and J lost 0 bases, and the count of bases not matched to a germline gene is 2. Bone marrow was aspirated after transplant from the posterior iliac crest or another site chosen by the physician. Library preparation employed the immunoSEQ multiplex PCR assay. High-throughput TCR-beta CDR3 sequencing of genomic DNA from most patients was performed by Adaptive Biotechnologies. On the authors' methods: TCR sequencing data for roughly 18 patients were retrieved from Adaptive's ImmunoSEQ software; a few other patients were processed with MiXCR and VDJtools. CDR3 nucleotide sequences shared by donor and recipient were removed because the origin of these sequences could not be assigned. To count as alloreactive, a clone needed at least 2-fold expansion over unstimulated cells and a minimum CFSE-low frequency of 0.002% (template counts) or 0.001% (read counts). A clone was considered mappable if detected in the sequenced pre-transplant spleen, lymph node, or MLR CFSE-low populations of the donor or recipient. The cumulative frequency of alloreactive clones was calculated as a percentage of all sequences, weighted by copy number. TCRdb limited this immuneACCESS table to in-frame rearrangements with V and J called. A share of clones is missing; checked studies link under half to unresolved V genes, and the rest is unexplained. For V, J and clone size, that table is used; D and trimming come from the DNA. The sample records about 69,000 clones, roughly 92% of which are singletons. The ten biggest clones cover about 6.7% of the sample.

In this sample, this clone turned up once. Its specific antigen is unknown. The input lacks base qualities; no much larger clone sits a single base away. Broader findings and caveats from the paper: Conclusions were limited by the relatively low number and heterogeneity of intestinal transplant patients. High GvH to HvG T cell clonal ratios were observed in the allografts of patients with donor T cell macrochimerism. Early after transplant, declines in HvG clones were associated with peak levels of circulating GvH clones. GvH clones were detected in recipient bone marrow, and some appeared earlier in ileal mucosa or blood, consistent with an intestinal mucosal origin.

The receptor comes from a human patient who received an intestinal transplant, so some T cells may come from the graft donor. The chain couples TRBV9 to TRBJ1-3; TRBD1 aligns with 8 central bases. This material consisted of bone marrow, taken 700 to 750 days after intestinal transplantation. The CDR3 region: CASSVATGGSGNTIYF. DNA sequence: TGTGCCAGCAGCGTAGCTACAGGGGGCTCTGGAAACACCATATATTTT.